The clone carrying this T cell receptor (beta chain) was observed many times. The antigen remains undetermined. The V gene's germline CDR1 is SNHLY and CDR2 FYNNEI. The CDR3 totals 14 residues. J was trimmed by 5 bases and V by 6 bases; bases with no gene match: 3. This sample is part of a study of T cell responses to AZD1222 COVID-19 vaccine. Study-wide points: No repertoire was sampled before or during the peak T cell response, only after it. Two doses of AZD1222 preceded a rise in Spike-specific TCR breadth and depth.

Sequenced by immunoSEQ multiplex PCR; TCRdb stores in-frame clones only, minus some. This sample has about 86,000 clones, with 60% to 80% found just once. This chain connects TRBV2 to TRBJ1-5; 11 bases agree with TRBD1. The sequences come from peripheral blood, collected on day 0 of AZD1222 vaccination. This clonotype was obtained from an adult in good health. CDR3 in DNA: TGTGCCAGCAGAATGGGACAGGGGGATCAGCCCCAGCATTTT. Its translation is CASRMGQGDQPQHF.